This record concerns one T cell receptor (beta chain) sequence. Its specificity is not known. Germline V gives CDR1 SGHNT, CDR2 YYREEE (reference sequence). The CDR3 has 14 amino acids. Trimming shortened V by 6 bases and J by 5 bases, and 17 bases separated the two germline ends. The sample originates from a study of cytomegalovirus exposure and HLA in healthy donors. Primers included in the PCR were 60 Vbeta and 13 Jbeta primers. TCRdb keeps only in-frame clones here, not all; method: immunoSEQ multiplex PCR. The sample table sets out over 150,000 clones. Regarding the study as a whole: Because they were indistinguishable, some V segments, including TRBV6-2 and TRBV6-3, were excluded. According to an earlier analysis, most TCR beta V segments yielded productive rearrangements about 87% or about 30% of the time.

At sampling all donors were nominally healthy, likely with unrecorded immune exposures. This receptor was identified in a boy between 5 and 17 years old in good health and CMV-seronegative. Sequences were obtained from PBMCs. The rearrangement joins TRBV5-4 to TRBJ2-5, with D maybe TRBD2 (5 bases). In DNA form, the CDR3 reads TGTGCCAGCACCAGAGGGTGGGCTGAGGAGACCCAGTACTTC. Translation: CASTRGWAEETQYF.